This TCR beta chain appears in the sequencing data of a study of OX40 agonist ivuxolimab in advanced cancers. For the study at large: The drug used for patients, ivuxolimab, was an agonistic anti-OX40 (CD134) antibody.

V was pared by 1 base and J by 3 bases, with 13 bases between. This CDR3 is 15 amino acids long. Germline V lookup: CDR1 LGHNA, CDR2 YSLEER. Peripheral blood came from all dose cohorts at three timepoints. Measured with immunoSEQ multiplex PCR; TCRdb has only the in-frame clones, and not every one. In the table there are about 31,000 clones, more than 90% of which are singletons. This receptor was taken from an adult with an advanced solid tumor such as melanoma, head and neck, liver or kidney cancer. The chain employs TRBV4-3 and TRBJ2-7; TRBD1 might be the D (5 bases). This sample comprised CD4+ or CD8+ T cells sorted from blood, obtained in a trial of the OX40 agonist ivuxolimab. CDR3: CASSQATTGLYEQYF. The DNA for the CDR3 is TGCGCCAGCAGCCAAGCCACAACAGGCCTCTACGAGCAGTACTTC.